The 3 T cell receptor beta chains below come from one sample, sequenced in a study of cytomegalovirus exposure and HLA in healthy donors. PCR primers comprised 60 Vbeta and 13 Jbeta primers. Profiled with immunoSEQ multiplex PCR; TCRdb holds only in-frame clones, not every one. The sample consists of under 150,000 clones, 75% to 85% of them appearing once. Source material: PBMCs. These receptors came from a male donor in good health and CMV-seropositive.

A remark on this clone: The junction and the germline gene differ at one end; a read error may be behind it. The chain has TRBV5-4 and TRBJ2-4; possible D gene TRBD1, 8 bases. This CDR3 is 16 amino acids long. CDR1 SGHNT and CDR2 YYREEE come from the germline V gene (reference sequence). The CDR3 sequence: CASRDRGGVAKNSQYF. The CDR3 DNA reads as TGTGCCAGCCGCGACAGGGGAGGGGTAGCCAAAAACAGTCAGTACTTC.

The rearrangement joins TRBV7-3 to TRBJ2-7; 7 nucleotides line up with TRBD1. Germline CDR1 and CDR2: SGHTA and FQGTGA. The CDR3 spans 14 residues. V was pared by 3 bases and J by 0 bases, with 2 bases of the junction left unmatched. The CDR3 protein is CASSLDRNSYEQYF. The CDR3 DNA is TGTGCCAGCAGCTTGGACAGGAACTCCTACGAGCAGTACTTC.

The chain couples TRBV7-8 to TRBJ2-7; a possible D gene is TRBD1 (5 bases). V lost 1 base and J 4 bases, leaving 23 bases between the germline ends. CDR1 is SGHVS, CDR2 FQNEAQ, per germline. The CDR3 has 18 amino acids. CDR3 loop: CASSLGPPRGEVSYEQYF. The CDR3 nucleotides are TGTGCCAGCAGCTTAGGGCCCCCTAGGGGCGAGGTTTCGTACGAGCAGTACTTC.